This T cell receptor beta chain derives from a study of T-cell reconstitution after alpha-beta-depleted transplantation in children. Whole-study findings and limits: The high TCRbeta diversity at day 60 in some patients came from surviving recipient T cells and thymic progenitors. At one year after transplant, newly produced T cells mostly accounted for T-cell counts and diversity. Reportedly, roughly two months post-transplant, alpha-beta T cells arose from several hundred expanded graft clones.

The CDR3 spans 12 residues. Trimming stripped 6 bases from V and 5 bases from J, with 13 bases between. CDR1 and CDR2 (germline): DFQATT, SNEGSKA (reference sequence). Unique molecular identifiers were incorporated when the TCRbeta library was constructed. TCRdb analysed the PCR reads with MiXCR anew, one entry per CDR3 protein. Of about 210,000 distinct CDR3 sequences listed, roughly 18% were seen once; the top ten hold around 44%. Only one count was recorded for this clonotype. What it binds is not known. The sequence was collected from a male patient aged 2-15 years who had a stem cell transplant for acute lymphoblastic leukemia, so the T cells may come from the graft donor. The chain recombines TRBV20-1 with TRBJ1-2; D not certain. This sample comprised PBMCs, mostly from graft donor cells, obtained 360 days after TCRalphabeta/CD19-depleted stem cell transplant. The CDR3 here is CSAQQWDYGYTF. In DNA form, the CDR3 reads TGCAGTGCGCAACAGTGGGATTATGGCTACACCTTC.